What follows are 11 T cell receptor beta chains derived from one specimen sequenced in a study of Tregs in tolerant kidney transplant recipients. Profiled with immunoSEQ multiplex PCR; TCRdb holds only in-frame clones, not every one. The sample contains around 52,000 clones, around 88% of which appear only once. The material sequenced was CD4+ T cells from blood. The receptors derive from a human donor in good health.

V is TRBV7-2 and J is TRBJ1-4; TRBD1 matches at 7 bases. CDR3 length: 15 amino acids. CDR1 is SGHTA and CDR2 is FQGNSA in the germline V gene. With V trimmed by 5 bases and J by 7 bases, 10 bases remained unmatched. The CDR3 loop reads CASSQDRVGGEKLFF. The CDR3 DNA sequence: TGTGCCAGCAGCCAAGACAGGGTTGGCGGTGAAAAACTGTTTTTT.

This sequence joins TRBV10-3 and TRBJ1-5; TRBD1 agrees at 7 bases. Trimming at V came to 10 bases and at J to 5 bases, leaving 8 bases not matched to a gene. This CDR3 spans 13 amino acids. The germline V gene encodes CDR1 ENHRY and CDR2 SYGVKD. The CDR3 DNA follows: TGTGCCACCAGGGGACAGCCGGATCAGCCCCAGCATTTT. The encoded protein is CATRGQPDQPQHF.

The chain employs TRBV7-2 and TRBJ1-1; 8 bases are a match to TRBD1. The germline CDR1 and CDR2 sequences are SGHTA and FQGNSA. The CDR3 consists of 15 residues. V shed 3 bases and J 4 bases; nucleotides not matched to a gene: 7. CDR3 sequence reads: CASSFSGQGGTEAFF. The DNA for the CDR3 is TGTGCCAGCAGCTTTTCTGGACAGGGAGGCACTGAAGCTTTCTTT.

V gene TRBV6-5 combines with J gene TRBJ2-7; D is possibly TRBD2 (5 bases). The CDR3 spans 13 residues. Germline V gene lookup returns CDR1 MNHEY and CDR2 SVGAGI. Trimming took 5 bases from V and 2 from J, leaving 10 bases between them. The DNA for the CDR3 is TGTGCCAGCAGTGACTACCACGCCTACGAGCAGTACTTC. Translating gives CASSDYHAYEQYF.

The chain is built from TRBV6-6 and TRBJ2-5; TRBD2 matches at 11 bases. The CDR3 runs to 15 residues. V lost 7 bases to trimming and J lost 1 base; unmatched junction nucleotides: 5. The germline V gene encodes CDR1 MNHNY and CDR2 SVGAGI (reference sequence). The CDR3 region is CASNLAGGTQETQYF. The CDR3 coding sequence is TGTGCCAGCAATCTAGCGGGGGGAACCCAAGAGACCCAGTACTTC.

The chain combines TRBV27 with TRBJ1-4; 9 bases align to TRBD1. J gave up 3 bases and V 5 bases, and 4 bases lay outside the gene matches. CDR3 length equals 15 residues. CDR1 and CDR2 (germline): MNHEY, SMNVEV (reference sequence). The CDR3 DNA sequence: TGTGCCAGCAGTGAAGGGACAGGGTCTAATGAAAAACTGTTTTTT. This translates into CASSEGTGSNEKLFF.

The chain couples TRBV5-1 to TRBJ2-1, with TRBD2 matching 9 bases. V shed 4 bases, J shed 8 bases, and the junction held 13 bases outside the gene matches. The germline CDR1 and CDR2 sequences are SGHRS and YFSETQ. The CDR3 loop spans 16 amino acids. The CDR3 reads CASSGRSGGPSDEQFF. CDR3 in DNA: TGCGCCAGCAGCGGGAGGAGCGGGGGGCCTTCGGATGAGCAGTTCTTC.

J is TRBJ2-3 and V is TRBV30; 9 bases fit TRBD2. Per germline, CDR1 GTSNPN and CDR2 SVGIG (reference sequence). Trimming took 3 bases from V and 4 from J; bases not matched to a gene: 8. The CDR3 has 15 residues. CDR3 nucleotides: TGTGCCTGGAGATTTGCGGGGGGGCGGGCAGATACGCAGTATTTT. Translating gives CAWRFAGGRADTQYF. The variable domain in full, with the rest retrieved from reference TRBV30 and TRBJ2-3, is SQTIHQWPATLVQPVGSPLSLECTVEGTSNPNLYWYRQAAGRGLQLLFYSVGIGQISSEVPQNLSASRPQDRQFILSSKKLLLSDSGFYLCAWRFAGGRADTQYFGPGTRLTVL.

The chain combines TRBV28 with TRBJ1-2; possible D gene TRBD1, 6 bases. Germline V gives CDR1 MDHEN, CDR2 SYDVKM. The CDR3 is made up of 12 amino acids. V was shortened by 10 bases and J by 5 bases, with 14 bases between the two germline ends. The CDR3 loop reads CATLGQGYGYTF. CDR3 coding DNA: TGTGCCACCCTCGGCCAGGGGTATGGCTACACCTTC.

This rearrangement joins TRBV30 to TRBJ1-3, with 9 bases fitting TRBD1. Unmatched junction bases numbered 7, after V lost 8 bases and J lost 2 bases. Germline assignment: CDR1 GTSNPN and CDR2 SVGIG (reference sequence). The CDR3 length is 14 residues. The CDR3 is CAGQGMVAGNTIYF. For the CDR3, the DNA is TGTGCCGGACAGGGGATGGTTGCTGGAAACACCATATATTTT.

The CDR3 here is CSVATGVRQPQHF. DNA of the CDR3: TGCAGCGTGGCGACAGGGGTGCGACAGCCCCAGCATTTT. This chain joins TRBV29-1 and TRBJ1-5, with 8 nucleotides matching TRBD1. This CDR3 contains 13 residues. The J segment lost 7 bases and the V segment lost 6 bases, leaving 8 bases of the junction unmatched. Germline values: CDR1 SQVTM, CDR2 ANQGSEA.